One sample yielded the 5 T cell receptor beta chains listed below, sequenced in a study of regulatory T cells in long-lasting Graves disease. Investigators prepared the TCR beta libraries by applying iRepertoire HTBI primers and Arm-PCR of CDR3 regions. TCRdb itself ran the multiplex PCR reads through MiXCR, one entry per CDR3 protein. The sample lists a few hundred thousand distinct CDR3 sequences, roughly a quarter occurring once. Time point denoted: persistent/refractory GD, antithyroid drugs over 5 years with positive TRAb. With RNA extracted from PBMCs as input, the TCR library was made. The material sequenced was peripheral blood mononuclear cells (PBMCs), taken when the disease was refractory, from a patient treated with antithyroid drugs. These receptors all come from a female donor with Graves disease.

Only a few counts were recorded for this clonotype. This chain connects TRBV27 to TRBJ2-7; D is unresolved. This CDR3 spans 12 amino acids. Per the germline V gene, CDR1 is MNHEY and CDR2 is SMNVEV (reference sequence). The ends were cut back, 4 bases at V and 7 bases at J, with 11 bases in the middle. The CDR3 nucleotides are TGTGCCAGCAGTTCAACAATTAGTGAGCAGTACTTC. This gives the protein CASSSTISEQYF.

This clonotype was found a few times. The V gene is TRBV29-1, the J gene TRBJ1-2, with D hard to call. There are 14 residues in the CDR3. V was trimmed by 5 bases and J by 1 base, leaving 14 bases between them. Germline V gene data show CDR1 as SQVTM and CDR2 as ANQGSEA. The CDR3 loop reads CSVTGRANNYGYTF. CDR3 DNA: TGCAGCGTTACGGGCAGAGCTAATAACTATGGCTACACCTTC.

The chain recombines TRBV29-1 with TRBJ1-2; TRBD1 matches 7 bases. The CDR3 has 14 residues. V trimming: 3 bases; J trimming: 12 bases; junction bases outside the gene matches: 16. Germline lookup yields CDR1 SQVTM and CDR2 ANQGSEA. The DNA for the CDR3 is TGCAGCGTTGATCGACAGGGTGACTTCTTAGGCCACACCTTC. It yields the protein CSVDRQGDFLGHTF.

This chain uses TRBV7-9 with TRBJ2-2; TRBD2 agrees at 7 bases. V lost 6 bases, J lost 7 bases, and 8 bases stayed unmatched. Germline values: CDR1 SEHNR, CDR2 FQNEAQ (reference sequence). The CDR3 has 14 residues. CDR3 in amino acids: CASSISGKGGELFF. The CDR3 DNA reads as TGTGCCAGCAGTATCAGCGGGAAAGGCGGGGAGCTGTTTTTT.

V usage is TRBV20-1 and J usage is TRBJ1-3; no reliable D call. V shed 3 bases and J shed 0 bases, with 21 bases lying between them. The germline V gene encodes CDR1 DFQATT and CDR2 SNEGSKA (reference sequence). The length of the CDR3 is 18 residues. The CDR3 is CSARFGGGGHNSGNTIYF. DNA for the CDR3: TGCAGTGCTAGGTTCGGTGGAGGCGGCCATAACTCTGGAAACACCATATATTTT.